The 10 T cell receptor beta chains given below trace back to one sample, sequenced in a study of T cell responses to AZD1222 COVID-19 vaccine. The repertoire was sequenced with immunoSEQ multiplex PCR; TCRdb's copy has only in-frame clones and lacks some. The table includes 90,000 to 100,000 clones, more than 85% detected once. The sequencing here drew on peripheral blood, taken on day 0 of AZD1222 vaccination. Receptors originate from an adult in good health.

The chain has TRBV11-2 and TRBJ2-5; 7 nucleotides align to TRBD2. Germline lookup yields CDR1 SGHAT and CDR2 FQNNGV. Losses at the gene ends were 0 bases for V and 5 bases for J; bases not matched to a gene: 6. This CDR3 region has 15 residues. The CDR3 DNA is TGTGCCAGCAGCTTAGAGGCGGGAGATGGGGAGACCCAGTACTTC. Its protein product is CASSLEAGDGETQYF.

This chain connects TRBV2 to TRBJ2-7; D is unclear. Trimming pared 6 bases from V and 3 bases from J, leaving 12 bases between. Looked up from germline, CDR1 is SNHLY and CDR2 is FYNNEI. The CDR3 contains 13 residues. The CDR3 DNA follows: TGTGCCAGCAGGTCTGGACCCGACTACGAGCAGTACTTC. Its protein product is CASRSGPDYEQYF.

The chain has TRBV6-1 and TRBJ2-2; D is uncertain. V was shortened by 3 bases and J by 1 base, with 12 bases between the two germline ends. The germline gives CDR1 MNHNS, CDR2 SASEGT. This CDR3 is 16 amino acids long. CDR3 coding DNA: TGTGCCAGCAGTGAGGTTGTTTTGGTGAACACCGGGGAGCTGTTTTTT. Translating gives CASSEVVLVNTGELFF.

V gene TRBV24-1 combines with J gene TRBJ2-5, with 8 bases lining up with TRBD2. V was pared by 4 bases and J by 7 bases, with 7 bases of the junction left unmatched. CDR3 length: 14 residues. Germline V gene data show CDR1 as KGHDR and CDR2 as SFDVKD. The DNA of the CDR3 is TGTGCCACCAGTGAGGCGCTCGGGGGGGGGACCCAGTACTTC. This sequence encodes CATSEALGGGTQYF.

V gene TRBV18 combines with J gene TRBJ1-1; D is undetermined. Trimming removed 3 bases from V and 5 bases from J, with 13 bases in between. The germline gives CDR1 KGHSH, CDR2 LQKENI. The CDR3 extends over 14 amino acids. This chain's CDR3 is CASSPQDPRTEAFF. The CDR3 DNA sequence: TGTGCCAGCTCACCCCAGGACCCGAGAACTGAAGCTTTCTTT.

The chain uses TRBV24-1 and TRBJ2-3; D unresolved. The CDR3 extends over 13 amino acids. Trimming took 4 bases from V and 0 from J, leaving 4 bases between them. Per germline, CDR1 KGHDR and CDR2 SFDVKD. The CDR3 sequence is CATSEGSTDTQYF. The CDR3 region has the DNA TGTGCCACCAGTGAGGGAAGCACAGATACGCAGTATTTT.

The V and J genes are TRBV7-8 and TRBJ2-6, with TRBD2 as a possible D gene (6 bases). This CDR3 region has 17 residues. Germline loops: CDR1 SGHVS, CDR2 FQNEAQ. Trimming shortened V by 2 bases and J by 0 bases, and 11 bases separated the two germline ends. Here the CDR3 DNA reads TGTGCCAGCAGCTTATGGGGGGACCACTCTGGGGCCAACGTCCTGACTTTC. Protein: CASSLWGDHSGANVLTF.

The rearrangement uses TRBV30 and TRBJ2-1; D possibly corresponds to TRBD1 (5 bases). The CDR3 has 14 residues. Per the germline V gene, CDR1 is GTSNPN and CDR2 is SVGIG (reference sequence). V lost 3 bases and J 2 bases, leaving 11 bases between the germline ends. Here the CDR3 DNA reads TGTGCCTGGAGAGGGGCGGCAGCCTACAATGAGCAGTTCTTC. Translating it yields CAWRGAAAYNEQFF.

Only a few counts were recorded for this clone. The rearrangement links TRBV11-3 to TRBJ2-7; 7 bases map to TRBD1. The germline CDR1 and CDR2 sequences are SGHNT and YENEEA. This CDR3 is built from 15 residues. Trimming took 5 bases from V and 1 from J; bases not matched to a gene: 8. CDR3 sequence: CASSGGQQDSYEQYF. The CDR3 DNA follows: TGTGCCAGCAGCGGGGGACAGCAAGATTCCTACGAGCAGTACTTC. The complete variable domain, with remaining parts taken from reference TRBV11-3 and TRBJ2-7, reads EAGVVQSPRYKIIEKKQPVAFWCNPISGHNTLYWYLQNLGQGPELLIRYENEEAVDDSQLPKDRFSAERLKGVDSTLKIQPAELGDSAVYLCASSGGQQDSYEQYFGPGTRLTVT.

This chain connects TRBV4-2 to TRBJ2-2, with TRBD2 identical over 12 bases. The germline gives CDR1 LGHNA, CDR2 YNFKEQ. The CDR3 extends over 17 amino acids. The V segment lost 4 bases and the J segment 0 bases; nucleotides outside the gene matches: 3. In DNA, the CDR3 is TGTGCCAGCAGCCTTCGGACTAGCGGGACGAACACCGGGGAGCTGTTTTTT. This gives the protein CASSLRTSGTNTGELFF.